Here is one T cell receptor beta chain with its context. The data are from a study of blood T cell repertoires in COVID-19. Study-wide background: Each recovered donor of Cohort 3 presented with two negative PCRs, clearance, or symptom resolution. Sites in the United States, Italy and Spain provided acute and convalescent COVID-19 samples.

The V segment lost 4 bases and the J segment 5 bases; nucleotides outside the gene matches: 10. CDR1 is SGHNT and CDR2 is YYREEE in the germline V gene (reference sequence). The CDR3 runs to 15 residues. TCRdb's copy holds only in-frame clones and misses some; the assay was immunoSEQ multiplex PCR. The top ten clones hold approximately 2.8% of a sample with a few hundred thousand clones, about 86% of them seen once. Sequences were obtained from PBMCs or T cells enriched from blood (not recorded which). The chain carries TRBV5-4 and TRBJ2-5; 8 bases fit TRBD1. The sequence was collected from a woman in her fifties or sixties in a cohort exposed to, infected with or recovered from COVID-19 (not recorded which). This chain's CDR3 is CASSTRTGRPETQYF. CDR3 in DNA: TGTGCCAGCAGCACGCGGACAGGGAGGCCGGAGACCCAGTACTTC. Complete variable domain (other parts from reference TRBV5-4 and TRBJ2-5): ETGVTQSPTHLIKTRGQQVTLRCSSQSGHNTVSWYQQALGQGPQFIFQYYREEENGRGNFPPRFSGLQFPNYSSELNVNALELDDSALYLCASSTRTGRPETQYFGPGTRLLVL.